The 19 T cell receptor beta chains given below trace back to one sample, sequenced in a study of T cells after yellow fever vaccination (dated by TCRdb to the late 2010s). According to the study, the label for this sample's treatment or condition signals: live attenuated yellow fever vaccine strain. Library method: 5' RACE. Sequencing was performed on an Illumina NovaSeq 6000. Starting from the raw public reads, TCRdb applied fastp trimming at Q25, assembled clones with MiXCR and retained in-frame beta chains. Rows with a matching CDR3 protein are joined into one entry that keeps the most common DNA and genes. Across this sample there are about 320,000 distinct CDR3 sequences, with around 13% seen only once. About 3% of the sample is held by the ten biggest clonotypes. The specimen comprised CD4+ T cells sorted from PBMCs, sampled 15 days after the yellow fever booster vaccination. The receptors derive from a man in his late teens or twenties who received the YFV17D yellow fever vaccine.

This clonotype has only a few counts. The chain is built from TRBV4-2 and TRBJ2-2; D possibly corresponds to TRBD2 (6 bases). The CDR3 contains 17 residues. Trimming stripped 0 bases from V and 2 bases from J, with 13 bases between. The germline CDR1 and CDR2 sequences are LGHNA and YNFKEQ. DNA of the CDR3: TGTGCCAGCAGCCAAGACGGCCGGGGGAGCAACACCGGGGAGCTGTTTTTT. It specifies CASSQDGRGSNTGELFF.

The rearrangement links TRBV5-4 to TRBJ2-5, with 8 bases matching TRBD1. CDR1 and CDR2 from the germline V gene are SGHNT and YYREEE (reference sequence). The CDR3 covers 15 residues. The J segment lost 1 base and the V segment lost 6 bases, leaving 8 bases of the junction unmatched. This CDR3 is CASNSGTGLQETQYF. The CDR3 DNA reads TGTGCCAGCAATTCCGGGACAGGACTCCAAGAGACCCAGTACTTC.

The CDR3 region has the DNA TGTGCCAGCACCTCCGGGGGGCTAAGATGGGGCTACACCTTC. Protein product: CASTSGGLRWGYTF. The chain uses TRBV7-2 and TRBJ1-2, with D possibly TRBD1 on 6 matching bases. V lost 7 bases, J lost 8 bases, and 20 bases lay in between. The CDR3 has 14 amino acids. Germline assignment: CDR1 SGHTA and CDR2 FQGNSA.

The chain employs TRBV19 and TRBJ2-7; no reliable D call. V shed 6 bases and J shed 0 bases, with 9 bases lying between them. Germline lookup yields CDR1 LNHDA and CDR2 SQIVND (reference sequence). CDR3 size: 13 residues. Written as DNA, the CDR3 is TGTGCCAGTAGCAGGAAAGACTCCTACGAGCAGTACTTC. Translation: CASSRKDSYEQYF.

This clonotype was seen only a few times. V is TRBV6-5 and J is TRBJ1-3; maybe TRBD1 (5 bases). V shed 4 bases and J shed 3 bases, with 16 bases lying between them. CDR3 length: 16 residues. Germline loops: CDR1 MNHEY, CDR2 SVGAGI. The CDR3 here is CASSFGGFGNGNTIYF. CDR3 in DNA: TGTGCCAGCAGTTTTGGGGGGTTTGGTAATGGAAACACCATATATTTT.

This chain links TRBV10-3 with TRBJ2-3; 12 bases fit TRBD2. Looked up from germline, CDR1 is ENHRY and CDR2 is SYGVKD. The CDR3 consists of 13 residues. The V segment lost 11 bases and the J segment 5 bases; nucleotides outside the gene matches: 5. CDR3 protein: CASRLAGEDTQYF. The CDR3 nucleotides are TGTGCCTCACGACTAGCGGGGGAAGATACGCAGTATTTT.

This chain uses TRBV12-5 with TRBJ2-5; D not resolved. CDR1 and CDR2 from the germline V gene are LGHNT and FRNRAP. The ends were cut back, 6 bases at V and 5 bases at J, with 10 bases in the middle. The CDR3 runs to 12 residues. The DNA of the CDR3 is TGTGCTAGTGGCTGGATCGAGGAGACCCAGTACTTC. As protein: CASGWIEETQYF.

The chain carries TRBV5-4 and TRBJ2-1; no firm D call. Looked up from germline, CDR1 is SGHNT and CDR2 is YYREEE (reference sequence). V lost 4 bases and J 0 bases, leaving 5 bases between the germline ends. This CDR3 has 13 amino acids. CDR3 region: CASSAPSYNEQFF. CDR3 sequence (DNA): TGTGCCAGCAGCGCCCCCTCCTACAATGAGCAGTTCTTC.

The V call is TRBV5-1, the J call TRBJ2-3, with 7 bases lining up with TRBD1. The CDR3 runs 14 residues. V was clipped by 5 bases and J by 2 bases; unmatched bases: 5. CDR1 and CDR2 from the germline V gene are SGHRS and YFSETQ. CDR3 DNA: TGCGCCAGCAGTCAAACAGGGGTCACAGATACGCAGTATTTT. Translating it yields CASSQTGVTDTQYF.

This clonotype came up a few times. The chain carries TRBV7-2 and TRBJ2-5; the match to TRBD1 covers 9 bases. Unmatched junction bases numbered 15, after V lost 2 bases and J lost 5 bases. The CDR3 is 18 residues long. The germline V gene has CDR1 SGHTA and CDR2 FQGNSA. CDR3 residues: CASSLLWPGGQGGETQYF. The CDR3 DNA sequence: TGTGCCAGCAGCTTATTGTGGCCTGGGGGACAGGGAGGGGAGACCCAGTACTTC.

This chain connects TRBV18 to TRBJ2-7, with no clear D. Between the trimmed V and J ends, which lost 3 bases and 0 bases, there was a span of 9 bases. Germline values: CDR1 KGHSH, CDR2 LQKENI. This CDR3 contains 14 residues. In DNA form, the CDR3 reads TGTGCCAGCTCACCTTACGCCAGCTCCTACGAGCAGTACGTC. This translates into CASSPYASSYEQYV.

This clonotype was found many times. This chain connects TRBV5-1 to TRBJ2-5; D gene unclear. V lost 1 base to trimming and J lost 1 base, with 8 bases between them. CDR3 length equals 14 residues. The germline V gene encodes CDR1 SGHRS and CDR2 YFSETQ. In nucleotides, the CDR3 is TGCGCCAGCAGCTTGTCGTTTCGCCAAGAGACCCAGTACTTC. Translating it yields CASSLSFRQETQYF. Drawing the rest from reference TRBV5-1 and TRBJ2-5, the complete variable domain is KAGVTQTPRYLIKTRGQQVTLSCSPISGHRSVSWYQQTPGQGLQFLFEYFSETQRNKGNFPGRFSGRQFSNSRSEMNVSTLELGDSALYLCASSLSFRQETQYFGPGTRLLVL.

This clonotype was observed a handful of times. The chain joins TRBV12-3 or TRBV12-4 to TRBJ2-3; weak D call: TRBD1 (6 bases). Trimming took off 1 base at V and 3 bases at J, with 14 bases between the two ends. This CDR3 contains 16 residues. CDR3 nucleotide sequence: TGTGCCAGCAGTTTAGATAGCACAGGGAGTACAGATACGCAGTATTTT. This sequence encodes CASSLDSTGSTDTQYF.

A few counts support this clonotype. This chain connects TRBV24-1 to TRBJ2-5; TRBD1 matches 9 bases. After removal of 7 bases from V and 5 bases from J, the junction contained 10 bases not matched to a gene. This CDR3 contains 15 residues. CDR1 KGHDR and CDR2 SFDVKD come from the germline V gene. This CDR3 reads CATSPGQGRAETQYF. The CDR3 DNA reads as TGTGCCACCAGCCCCGGACAGGGGAGGGCGGAGACCCAGTACTTC.

This clonotype has more than one count but fewer than ten. The chain has TRBV4-2 and TRBJ2-2; no reliable D call. This CDR3 region has 15 residues. The V gene's germline CDR1 is LGHNA and CDR2 YNFKEQ. The V end was cut by 1 base, the J end by 0 bases, with 6 bases between. CDR3 protein: CASSQGAANTGELFF. The CDR3 DNA reads as TGTGCCAGCAGCCAAGGGGCCGCGAACACCGGGGAGCTGTTTTTT.

This clonotype was counted between two and nine times. The rearrangement uses TRBV12-3 or TRBV12-4 and TRBJ1-1; TRBD1 agrees at 10 bases. The CDR3 runs to 16 residues. Unmatched junction bases numbered 10, after V lost 2 bases and J lost 7 bases. CDR3 DNA: TGTGCCAGCAGTTTATCGGGACAGGGGATTGGAGGTGAAGCTTTCTTT. Its protein is CASSLSGQGIGGEAFF.

This sequence joins TRBV2 and TRBJ1-5; D uncertain. The germline V gene has CDR1 SNHLY and CDR2 FYNNEI. This CDR3 region has 12 residues. The ends were cut back, 6 bases at V and 9 bases at J, with 12 bases in the middle. The CDR3 reads CASRDPQRPQHF. DNA of the CDR3: TGTGCCAGCAGGGATCCTCAGAGGCCCCAGCATTTT.

In its sample, this clonotype was seen many times. This sequence joins TRBV9 and TRBJ2-2; the D is unclear. The ends were cut back, 0 bases at V and 1 base at J, with 4 bases in the middle. In germline, CDR1 is SGDLS, CDR2 YYNGEE. CDR3 length equals 14 residues. The CDR3: CASSVDRNTGELFF. As DNA, the CDR3 is TGTGCCAGCAGCGTAGACAGGAACACCGGGGAGCTGTTTTTT.

The table lists this clonotype with many counts. V gene TRBV7-2 combines with J gene TRBJ2-5, with 11 positions matching TRBD2. Per the germline V gene, CDR1 is SGHTA and CDR2 is FQGNSA. V was pared by 3 bases and J by 4 bases, with 4 bases of the junction left unmatched. This CDR3 is built from 15 residues. The CDR3 protein is CASSFSSGGRETQYF. The CDR3 DNA reads as TGTGCCAGCAGCTTCTCTAGCGGGGGGCGAGAGACCCAGTACTTC.